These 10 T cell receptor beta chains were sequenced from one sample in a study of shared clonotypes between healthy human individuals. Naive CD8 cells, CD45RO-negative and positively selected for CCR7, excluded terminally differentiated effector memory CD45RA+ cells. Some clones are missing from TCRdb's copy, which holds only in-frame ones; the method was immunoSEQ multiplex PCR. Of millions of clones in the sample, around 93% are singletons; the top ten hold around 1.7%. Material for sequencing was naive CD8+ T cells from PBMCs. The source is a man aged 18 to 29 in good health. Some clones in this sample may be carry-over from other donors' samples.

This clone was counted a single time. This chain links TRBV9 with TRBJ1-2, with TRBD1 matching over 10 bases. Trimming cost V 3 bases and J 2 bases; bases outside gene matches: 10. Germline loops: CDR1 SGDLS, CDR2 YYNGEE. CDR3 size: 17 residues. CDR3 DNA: TGTGCCAGCAGCGCCGGACAGGGGGTTTTGTTGAACTATGGCTACACCTTC. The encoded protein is CASSAGQGVLLNYGYTF. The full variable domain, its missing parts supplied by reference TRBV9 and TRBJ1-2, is DSGVTQTPKHLITATGQRVTLRCSPRSGDLSVYWYQQSLDQGLQFLIQYYNGEERAKGNILERFSAQQFPDLHSELNLSSLELGDSALYFCASSAGQGVLLNYGYTFGSGTRLTVV.

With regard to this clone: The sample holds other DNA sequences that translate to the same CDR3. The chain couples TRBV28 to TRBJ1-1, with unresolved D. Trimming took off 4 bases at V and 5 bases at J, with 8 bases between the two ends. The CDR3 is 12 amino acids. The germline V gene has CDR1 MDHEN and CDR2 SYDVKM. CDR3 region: CASSWGGTEAFF. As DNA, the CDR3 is TGTGCCAGCAGTTGGGGAGGGACTGAAGCTTTCTTT.

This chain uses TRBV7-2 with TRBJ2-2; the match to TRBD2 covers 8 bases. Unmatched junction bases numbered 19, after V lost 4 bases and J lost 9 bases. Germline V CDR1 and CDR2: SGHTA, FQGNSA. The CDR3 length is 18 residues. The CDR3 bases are TGTGCCAGCAGCTCTTACCCCCGGACTAGCCCGGGGGGCAGGGAGCTGTTTTTT. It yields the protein CASSSYPRTSPGGRELFF. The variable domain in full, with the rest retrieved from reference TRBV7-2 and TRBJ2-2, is GAGVSQSPSNKVTEKGKDVELRCDPISGHTALYWYRQSLGQGLEFLIYFQGNSAPDKSGLPSDRFSAERTGGSVSTLTIQRTQQEDSAVYLCASSSYPRTSPGGRELFFGEGSRLTVL.

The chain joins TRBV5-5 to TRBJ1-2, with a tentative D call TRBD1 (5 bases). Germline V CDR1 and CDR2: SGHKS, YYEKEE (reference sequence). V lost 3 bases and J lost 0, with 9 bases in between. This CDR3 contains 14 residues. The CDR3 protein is CASSWGLANYGYTF. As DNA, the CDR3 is TGTGCCAGCAGCTGGGGCTTAGCTAACTATGGCTACACCTTC.

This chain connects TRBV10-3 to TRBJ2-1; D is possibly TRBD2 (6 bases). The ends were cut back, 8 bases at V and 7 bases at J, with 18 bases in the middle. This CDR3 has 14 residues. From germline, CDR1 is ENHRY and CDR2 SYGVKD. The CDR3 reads CAIGGTRSGNEQFF. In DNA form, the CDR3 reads TGTGCCATCGGAGGGACCAGGTCAGGGAATGAGCAGTTCTTC.

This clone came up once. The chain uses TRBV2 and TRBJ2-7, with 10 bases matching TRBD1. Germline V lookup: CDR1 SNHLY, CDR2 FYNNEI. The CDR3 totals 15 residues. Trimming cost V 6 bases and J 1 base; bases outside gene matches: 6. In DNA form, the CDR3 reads TGTGCCAGCAGGGAGGACAGGGGGGGATCCTACGAGCAGTACTTC. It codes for CASREDRGGSYEQYF.

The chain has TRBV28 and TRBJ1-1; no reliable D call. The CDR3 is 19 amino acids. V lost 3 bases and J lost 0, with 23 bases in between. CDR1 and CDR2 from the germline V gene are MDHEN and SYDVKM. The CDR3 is CASSFRYSRTNRLNTEAFF. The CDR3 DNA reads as TGTGCCAGCAGTTTCCGTTACAGCCGAACAAACCGCCTGAACACTGAAGCTTTCTTT.

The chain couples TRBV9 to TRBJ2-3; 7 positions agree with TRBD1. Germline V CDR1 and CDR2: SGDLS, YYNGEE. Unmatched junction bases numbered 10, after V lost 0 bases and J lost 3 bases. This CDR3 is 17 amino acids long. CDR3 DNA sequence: TGTGCCAGCAGCGTAGATTACCAGAGGGGGCGAACAGATACGCAGTATTTT. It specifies CASSVDYQRGRTDTQYF.

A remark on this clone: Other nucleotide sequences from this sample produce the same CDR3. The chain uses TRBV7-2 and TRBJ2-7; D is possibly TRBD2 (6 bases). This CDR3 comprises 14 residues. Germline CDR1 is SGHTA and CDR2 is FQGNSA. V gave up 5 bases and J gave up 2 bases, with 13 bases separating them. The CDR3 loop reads CASSLGTGAYEQYF. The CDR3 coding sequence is TGTGCCAGCAGCCTGGGGACGGGGGCCTACGAGCAGTACTTC.

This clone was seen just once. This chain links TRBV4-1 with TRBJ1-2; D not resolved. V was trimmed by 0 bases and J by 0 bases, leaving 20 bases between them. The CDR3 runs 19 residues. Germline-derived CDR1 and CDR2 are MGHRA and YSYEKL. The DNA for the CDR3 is TGCGCCAGCAGCCAAGATATTAAGGTCGCCAGTGATTCTAACTATGGCTACACCTTC. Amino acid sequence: CASSQDIKVASDSNYGYTF.